This TCR beta chain comes out of a study of blood T cell repertoires in COVID-19. Trimming took 2 bases from V and 5 from J, leaving 7 bases between them. Germline CDR1 is MNHNS and CDR2 is SASEGT. The CDR3 has 13 amino acids. This clone has only a few counts. Sequencing was performed with immunoSEQ multiplex PCR; in TCRdb, only in-frame clones are kept and a portion is missing. The sample includes more than 200,000 clones, 75% to 85% of them seen just once. The TCR originated in a woman in her thirties or forties with acute COVID-19. The chain combines TRBV6-1 with TRBJ1-5; D uncertain. The source material was PBMCs or T cells enriched from blood (not recorded which). The CDR3 reads CASSEQRDQPQHF. The CDR3 nucleotides read TGTGCCAGCAGTGAACAGCGGGATCAGCCCCAGCATTTT.